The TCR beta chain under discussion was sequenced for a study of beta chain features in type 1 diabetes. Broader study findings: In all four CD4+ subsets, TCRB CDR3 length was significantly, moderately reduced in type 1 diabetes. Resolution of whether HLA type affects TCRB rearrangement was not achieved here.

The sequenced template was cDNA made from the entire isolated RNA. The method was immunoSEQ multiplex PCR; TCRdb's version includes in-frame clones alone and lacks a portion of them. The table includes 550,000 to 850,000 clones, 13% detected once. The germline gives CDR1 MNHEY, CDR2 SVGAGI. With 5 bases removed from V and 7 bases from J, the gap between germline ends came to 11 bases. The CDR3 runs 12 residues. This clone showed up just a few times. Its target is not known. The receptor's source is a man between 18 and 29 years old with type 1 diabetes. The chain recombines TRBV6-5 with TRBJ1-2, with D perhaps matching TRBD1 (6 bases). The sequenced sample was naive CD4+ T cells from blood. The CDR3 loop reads CASSPQGGGYTF. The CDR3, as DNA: TGTGCCAGCAGTCCACAGGGAGGTGGCTACACCTTC.